The clone carrying this TCR beta chain was recorded at least ten times. No antigen is known for it. The CDR3 contains 14 residues. V was pared by 1 base and J by 6 bases, with 11 bases between. The germline CDR1 and CDR2 sequences are SGHTA and FQGNSA. The data stem from a study of T cell repertoires in cytomegalovirus infection. Study observations and caveats: Ex vivo, HLA-C-restricted CMV-specific TCR beta clonotypes prevailed over the rest of the response.

One entry per CDR3 protein, called by TCRdb with MiXCR from the reads. The sample carries 250,000 to 300,000 distinct CDR3 sequences, about 25% recorded once. The chain uses TRBV7-2 and TRBJ2-3; D is uncertain. The TCR originated in a human donor in good health (CMV status not recorded). Some clones in this sample may be carry-over from other donors' samples. Input material: PBMCs. CDR3 protein: CASSLDRLTDTQYF. CDR3 nucleotide sequence: TGTGCCAGCAGCTTAGATCGTCTTACGGATACGCAGTATTTT.